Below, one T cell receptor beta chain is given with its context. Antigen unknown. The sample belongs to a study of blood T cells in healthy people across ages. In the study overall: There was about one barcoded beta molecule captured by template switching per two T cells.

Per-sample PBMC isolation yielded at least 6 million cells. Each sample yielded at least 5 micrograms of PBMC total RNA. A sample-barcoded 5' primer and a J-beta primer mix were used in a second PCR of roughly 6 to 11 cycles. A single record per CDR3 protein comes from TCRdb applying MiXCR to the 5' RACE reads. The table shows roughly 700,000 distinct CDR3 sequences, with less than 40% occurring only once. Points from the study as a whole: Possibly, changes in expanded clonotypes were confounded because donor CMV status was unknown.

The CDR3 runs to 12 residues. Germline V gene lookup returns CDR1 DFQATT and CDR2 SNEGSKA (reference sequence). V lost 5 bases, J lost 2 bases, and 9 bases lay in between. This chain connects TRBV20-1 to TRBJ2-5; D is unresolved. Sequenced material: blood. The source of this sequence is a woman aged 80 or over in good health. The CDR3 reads CSAGVTQETQYF. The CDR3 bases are TGCAGTGCTGGGGTTACGCAAGAGACCCAGTACTTC.